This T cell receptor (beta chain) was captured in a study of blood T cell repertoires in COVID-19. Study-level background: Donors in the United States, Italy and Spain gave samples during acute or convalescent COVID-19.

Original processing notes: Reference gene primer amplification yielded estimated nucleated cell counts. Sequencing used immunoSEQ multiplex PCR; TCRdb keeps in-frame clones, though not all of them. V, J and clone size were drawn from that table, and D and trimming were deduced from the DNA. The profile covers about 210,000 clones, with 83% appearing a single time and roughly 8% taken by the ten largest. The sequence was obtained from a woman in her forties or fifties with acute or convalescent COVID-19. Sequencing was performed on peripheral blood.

The CDR3 loop reads CASRSAGDAYNEQFF. The CDR3 DNA follows: TGTGCCAGCAGATCAGCGGGAGACGCCTACAATGAGCAGTTCTTC. The V call is TRBV5-4, the J call TRBJ2-1; TRBD2 matches 8 bases. Losses at the gene ends were 5 bases for V and 2 bases for J; bases not matched to a gene: 6. CDR3 length: 15 amino acids. Germline CDR1 and CDR2: SGHNT and YYREEE (reference sequence).